These T cell receptor beta chains were read from a single sample in a study of CD8+CD57+ T cells in acquired aplastic anemia. TCRdb re-called the reads with MiXCR, one entry per CDR3 protein. This table holds around 200,000 distinct CDR3 sequences, 40% to 50% found once. What was sequenced was sorted CD4+, CD8+, or CD8+CD57+ T cells (not recorded which) from PBMCs. The receptors originated from a human donor with aplastic anemia. The CDR3 runs from the conserved cysteine through the conserved F or W. D genes are given only for firm matches. Not all rows give a size; the values are once, few, many and, for expanded clones, a class.

v_gene: TRBV25-1
abundance: NA
d_gene: NA
j_gene: TRBJ2-1
CDR3aa: CASSELGTFGPNEQFF
CDR3nt: TGTGCCAGCAGTGAATTGGGGACATTCGGGCCCAATGAGCAGTTCTTC

v_gene: TRBV24-1
abundance: many
d_gene: NA
j_gene: TRBJ1-3
CDR3aa: CATSDPGRTGGNTIYF
CDR3nt: TGTGCCACCAGTGACCCAGGGAGAACCGGAGGAAACACCATATATTTT

v_gene: TRBV3-1
abundance: NA
d_gene: NA
j_gene: TRBJ1-1
CDR3aa: CASSQAFWATEAFF
CDR3nt: TGTGCCAGCAGCCAAGCTTTCTGGGCCACTGAAGCTTTCTTT

v_gene: TRBV12-3/TRBV12-4
abundance: NA
d_gene: NA
j_gene: TRBJ2-2
CDR3aa: CASSPGWGELFF
CDR3nt: TGTGCCAGCAGCCCCGGATGGGGGGAGCTGTTTTTT

v_gene: TRBV2
abundance: many
d_gene: NA
j_gene: TRBJ2-2
CDR3aa: CASSQDSPGELFF
CDR3nt: TGTGCCAGCAGTCAGGACAGTCCCGGGGAGCTGTTTTTT

v_gene: TRBV24-1
abundance: NA
d_gene: NA
j_gene: TRBJ2-3
CDR3aa: CATSEGTQPFTDTQYF
CDR3nt: TGTGCCACCAGTGAGGGAACGCAACCTTTCACAGATACGCAGTATTTT

v_gene: TRBV10-3
abundance: NA
d_gene: TRBD1
j_gene: TRBJ2-7
CDR3aa: CAISGTGTYEQYF
CDR3nt: TGTGCCATCAGCGGGACAGGGACCTACGAGCAGTACTTC

v_gene: TRBV25-1
abundance: many
d_gene: TRBD1
j_gene: TRBJ1-5
CDR3aa: CASSVTGAQPQHF
CDR3nt: TGTGCCAGCAGTGTCACAGGGGCTCAGCCCCAGCATTTT

v_gene: TRBV20-1
abundance: many
d_gene: NA
j_gene: TRBJ1-4
CDR3aa: CSASGTTNNEKLFF
CDR3nt: TGCAGTGCTAGCGGGACAACGAATAATGAAAAACTGTTTTTT

v_gene: TRBV20-1
abundance: many
d_gene: NA
j_gene: TRBJ2-5
CDR3aa: CSAVRGGGAETQYF
CDR3nt: TGCAGTGCAGTCCGGGGAGGCGGGGCAGAGACCCAGTACTTC

v_gene: TRBV7-3
abundance: NA
d_gene: NA
j_gene: TRBJ1-1
CDR3aa: CAGSTRDTETFF
CDR3nt: TGTGCCGGCAGTACCCGGGACACTGAAACTTTCTTT

v_gene: TRBV20-1
abundance: few
d_gene: NA
j_gene: TRBJ1-5
CDR3aa: CSASMGAGQPQHF
CDR3nt: TGCAGTGCTAGCATGGGGGCAGGTCAGCCCCAGCATTTT

v_gene: TRBV24-1
abundance: many
d_gene: NA
j_gene: TRBJ2-5
CDR3aa: CATSDLVFGGQETQYF
CDR3nt: TGTGCCACCAGTGATTTGGTTTTTGGGGGGCAAGAGACCCAGTACTTC

v_gene: TRBV12-3/TRBV12-4
abundance: NA
d_gene: NA
j_gene: TRBJ1-5
CDR3aa: CASSLWRGTPNQPQHF
CDR3nt: TGTGCCAGCAGTTTATGGAGAGGAACCCCCAATCAGCCCCAGCATTTT

v_gene: TRBV3-1
abundance: many
d_gene: NA
j_gene: TRBJ1-1
CDR3aa: CASSQSGEAFF
CDR3nt: TGTGCCAGCAGCCAATCCGGAGAAGCTTTCTTT

v_gene: TRBV9
abundance: many
d_gene: NA
j_gene: TRBJ2-1
CDR3aa: CASSVRFGQHEQFF
CDR3nt: TGTGCCAGCAGCGTACGGTTCGGACAACATGAGCAGTTCTTC

v_gene: TRBV25-1
abundance: few
d_gene: NA
j_gene: TRBJ2-1
CDR3aa: CASSEGAPREHEQFF
CDR3nt: TGTGCCAGCAGTGAAGGGGCCCCGAGGGAACATGAGCAGTTCTTC

v_gene: TRBV9
abundance: NA
d_gene: NA
j_gene: TRBJ2-3
CDR3aa: CASSVSRNTDTQYF
CDR3nt: TGTGCCAGCAGCGTAAGCAGGAACACAGATACGCAGTATTTT

v_gene: TRBV6-4
abundance: NA
d_gene: NA
j_gene: TRBJ2-2
CDR3aa: CASSDSAVPPRGELFF
CDR3nt: TGTGCCAGCAGTGACTCAGCGGTCCCCCCCCGCGGGGAGCTGTTTTTT

v_gene: TRBV18
abundance: few
d_gene: NA
j_gene: TRBJ1-5
CDR3aa: CASSPTDKGSNQPQHF
CDR3nt: TGTGCCAGCTCACCAACGGACAAGGGGAGCAATCAGCCCCAGCATTTT

v_gene: TRBV20-1
abundance: many
d_gene: NA
j_gene: TRBJ2-7
CDR3aa: CSARPISYEQYF
CDR3nt: TGCAGTGCTAGGCCCATATCCTACGAGCAGTACTTC

v_gene: TRBV6-5
abundance: NA
d_gene: NA
j_gene: TRBJ1-1
CDR3aa: CASSTLRGYTPEAFF
CDR3nt: TGTGCCAGCAGTACCTTAAGGGGATATACACCTGAAGCTTTCTTT

v_gene: TRBV4-1
abundance: NA
d_gene: NA
j_gene: TRBJ2-1
CDR3aa: CASSQDLGVASYNEQFF
CDR3nt: TGCGCCAGCAGCCAAGATCTGGGGGTCGCCTCCTACAATGAGCAGTTCTTC

v_gene: TRBV7-2
abundance: NA
d_gene: NA
j_gene: TRBJ2-7
CDR3aa: CASSLAPRLEQYF
CDR3nt: TGTGCCAGCAGCTTAGCCCCCCGACTCGAGCAGTACTTC

v_gene: TRBV15
abundance: NA
d_gene: NA
j_gene: TRBJ1-5
CDR3aa: CATSRDRGVGQPQHF
CDR3nt: TGTGCCACCAGCAGAGATAGGGGGGTGGGGCAGCCCCAGCATTTT

v_gene: TRBV25-1
abundance: NA
d_gene: TRBD1
j_gene: TRBJ2-1
CDR3aa: CASSATGASSSYNEQFF
CDR3nt: TGTGCCAGCAGTGCGACAGGGGCGTCGAGCTCCTACAATGAGCAGTTCTTC

v_gene: TRBV20-1
abundance: NA
d_gene: NA
j_gene: TRBJ1-5
CDR3aa: CSAVIGQGYSNQPQHF
CDR3nt: TGCAGTGCTGTTATCGGGCAGGGCTATAGCAATCAGCCCCAGCATTTT

v_gene: TRBV11-2
abundance: few
d_gene: TRBD1
j_gene: TRBJ2-6
CDR3aa: CASSLGGTGHPNVLTF
CDR3nt: TGTGCCAGCAGCTTAGGAGGGACAGGGCATCCCAACGTCCTGACTTTC

v_gene: TRBV25-1
abundance: NA
d_gene: NA
j_gene: TRBJ1-1
CDR3aa: CASSRGGVPRNTEAFF
CDR3nt: TGTGCCAGCAGTCGAGGGGGGGTCCCACGGAACACTGAAGCTTTCTTT

v_gene: TRBV2
abundance: many
d_gene: NA
j_gene: TRBJ2-5
CDR3aa: CASSEMIGEETQYF
CDR3nt: TGTGCCAGCAGTGAAATGATAGGAGAGGAGACCCAGTACTTC

v_gene: TRBV4-1
abundance: NA
d_gene: TRBD2
j_gene: TRBJ2-3
CDR3aa: CASSQDWTSGRPSTDTQYF
CDR3nt: TGCGCCAGCAGCCAAGATTGGACTAGCGGGAGACCCAGCACAGATACGCAGTATTTT

v_gene: TRBV5-6
abundance: many
d_gene: NA
j_gene: TRBJ2-1
CDR3aa: CASSLKAPKVDEQFF
CDR3nt: TGTGCCAGCAGCTTGAAAGCGCCTAAGGTCGATGAGCAGTTCTTC

v_gene: TRBV25-1
abundance: few
d_gene: NA
j_gene: TRBJ1-1
CDR3aa: CASSYRVETEAFF
CDR3nt: TGTGCCAGCAGCTACAGGGTAGAAACTGAAGCTTTCTTT

v_gene: TRBV19
abundance: NA
d_gene: TRBD1
j_gene: TRBJ2-7
CDR3aa: CASSIAGGQGQDEQYF
CDR3nt: TGTGCCAGTAGTATTGCAGGAGGACAGGGGCAAGACGAGCAGTACTTC

v_gene: TRBV7-2
abundance: NA
d_gene: TRBD2
j_gene: TRBJ2-2
CDR3aa: CARDLKRDDTGELFF
CDR3nt: TGTGCTAGAGACCTTAAGCGGGACGACACCGGGGAGCTGTTTTTT

v_gene: TRBV2
abundance: few
d_gene: NA
j_gene: TRBJ1-3
CDR3aa: CASSEDRADGNTIYF
CDR3nt: TGTGCCAGCAGTGAAGACAGGGCGGACGGAAACACCATATATTTT

v_gene: TRBV24-1
abundance: many
d_gene: NA
j_gene: TRBJ1-1
CDR3aa: CATSDLGTEAFF
CDR3nt: TGTGCCACCAGTGATTTAGGCACTGAAGCTTTCTTT

v_gene: TRBV7-2
abundance: NA
d_gene: NA
j_gene: TRBJ1-2
CDR3aa: CASSLLENGYTF
CDR3nt: TGTGCCAGCAGCCTCTTAGAAAATGGCTACACCTTC

v_gene: TRBV9
abundance: many
d_gene: NA
j_gene: TRBJ2-5
CDR3aa: CASSGDSLSSRRGSRETQYF
CDR3nt: TGTGCCAGCAGCGGGGACAGTCTCAGTTCAAGGCGCGGGAGTCGGGAGACCCAGTACTTC

v_gene: TRBV7-2
abundance: once
d_gene: NA
j_gene: TRBJ1-4
CDR3aa: CASSLAGQFNEKLFF
CDR3nt: TGTGCCAGCAGCTTAGCCGGACAGTTTAATGAAAAACTGTTTTTT

v_gene: TRBV29-1
abundance: many
d_gene: NA
j_gene: TRBJ2-3
CDR3aa: CSAETQPQYF
CDR3nt: TGCAGCGCCGAAACGCAACCGCAGTATTTT

v_gene: TRBV19
abundance: many
d_gene: NA
j_gene: TRBJ1-4
CDR3aa: CASSIDRGISTNEKLFF
CDR3nt: TGTGCCAGTAGTATAGATCGTGGGATTTCAACTAATGAAAAACTGTTTTTT

v_gene: TRBV7-9
abundance: NA
d_gene: NA
j_gene: TRBJ2-5
CDR3aa: CASSLAAGPQETQYF
CDR3nt: TGTGCCAGCAGCTTAGCCGCGGGTCCCCAAGAGACCCAGTACTTC